This entry lists 5 T cell receptor beta chains sequenced from one sample in a study of control samples from healthy donors and cancer patients (dated by TCRdb to between 2020 and 2021). Library method: the immunoSEQ multiplex PCR assay. Here the immuneACCESS table is served through TCRdb, limited to in-frame sequences with V and J called. Missing clones are a known gap in these copies; in checked studies unresolved V genes cover under half, and the rest lacks a known reason. The sample table contains around 43,000 clones; only one count was recorded for more than 85% of them. The ten largest clones represent roughly 3.5% of the sample. The sequencing sample was made of blood. Every receptor here comes from a woman aged 50 to 60 in good health.

This sequence joins TRBV9 and TRBJ2-1; D unclear. Trimming took 0 bases from V and 3 from J, leaving 1 base between them. Germline V gene data show CDR1 as SGDLS and CDR2 as YYNGEE. The CDR3 spans 12 residues. This CDR3 is CASSVDYNEQFF. The DNA of the CDR3 is TGTGCCAGCAGCGTAGACTACAATGAGCAGTTCTTC.

On this clone: Other DNA sequences from this sample encode an identical CDR3 as well. The chain joins TRBV6-4 to TRBJ1-2; D ambiguous. CDR3 length equals 14 residues. With 0 bases removed from V and 5 bases from J, the gap between germline ends came to 10 bases. From germline, CDR1 is MRHNA and CDR2 SNTAGT. The CDR3 reads CASSDSNRGYGYTF. The DNA of the CDR3 is TGTGCCAGCAGTGACTCGAATCGGGGTTATGGCTACACCTTC.

This clone was recorded only once. The rearrangement joins TRBV11-2 to TRBJ2-3, with a tentative D call TRBD2 (5 bases). From germline, CDR1 is SGHAT and CDR2 FQNNGV. This CDR3 is 15 amino acids long. V gave up 3 bases and J gave up 1 base, with 11 bases separating them. The CDR3 sequence: CASSFSRGGTDTQYF. CDR3 nucleotide sequence: TGTGCCAGCAGCTTTTCCCGGGGTGGCACAGATACGCAGTATTTT.

This clone was seen once. The chain uses TRBV28 and TRBJ1-5; perhaps TRBD1 as D (5 bases). Trimming took off 5 bases at V and 11 bases at J, with 22 bases between the two ends. This CDR3 is built from 15 residues. Per the germline V gene, CDR1 is MDHEN and CDR2 is SYDVKM. The CDR3: CASSQSGLDLGAQHF. The CDR3 DNA reads as TGTGCCAGCAGTCAATCAGGGTTGGATCTAGGGGCCCAGCATTTT.

The chain has TRBV7-2 and TRBJ2-3, with 10 bases that match TRBD2. The V and J ends lost 5 bases and 1 base, in that order; junction bases with no gene match: 6. This CDR3 contains 16 residues. In germline, CDR1 is SGHTA, CDR2 FQGNSA. The chain's CDR3 is CASSHHTSGGTDTQYF. The CDR3 nucleotides are TGTGCCAGCAGCCACCACACTAGCGGGGGCACAGATACGCAGTATTTT.